This entry features one T cell receptor beta chain sequence. This specimen comes from a study of blood T cell repertoires in COVID-19. Study summary: From T cells, B-cell-depleted T cells, or PBMCs came the material, which was cDNA or gDNA.

Under the authors' procedure: Amplifying reference gene primers gave estimates of nucleated cell counts. Some clones are missing from TCRdb's copy, which holds only in-frame ones; the method was immunoSEQ multiplex PCR. For V, J and clone size, that table is used; D and trimming come from the DNA. This sample carries tens of thousands of clones, approximately 80% of them seen once, and the ten largest clones take about 59%. Germline CDR1 reads SGHDT; CDR2 reads YYEEEE. This CDR3 comprises 13 residues. Trimming took off 1 base at V and 7 bases at J, with 9 bases between the two ends. The rearrangement links TRBV5-6 to TRBJ1-5; D is unresolved. Sequenced material: peripheral blood. This TCR derives from an older man with acute or convalescent COVID-19. The CDR3 sequence is CASSLTPVQPQHF. The CDR3 DNA reads as TGTGCCAGCAGCTTGACCCCAGTCCAGCCCCAGCATTTT.